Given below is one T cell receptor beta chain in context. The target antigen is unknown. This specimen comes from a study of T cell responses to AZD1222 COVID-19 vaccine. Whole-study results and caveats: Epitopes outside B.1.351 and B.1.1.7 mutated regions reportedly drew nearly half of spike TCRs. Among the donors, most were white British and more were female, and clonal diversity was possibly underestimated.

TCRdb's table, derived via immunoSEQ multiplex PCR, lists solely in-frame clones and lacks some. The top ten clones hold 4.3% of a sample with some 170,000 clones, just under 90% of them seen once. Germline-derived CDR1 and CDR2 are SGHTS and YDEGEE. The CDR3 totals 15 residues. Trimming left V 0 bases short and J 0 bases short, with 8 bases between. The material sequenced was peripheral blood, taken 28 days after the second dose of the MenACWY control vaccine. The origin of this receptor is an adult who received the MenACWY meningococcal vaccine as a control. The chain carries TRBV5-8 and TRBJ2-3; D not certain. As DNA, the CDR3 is TGTGCCAGCAGCTTGGCCTCTCAGAGCACAGATACGCAGTATTTT. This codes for CASSLASQSTDTQYF. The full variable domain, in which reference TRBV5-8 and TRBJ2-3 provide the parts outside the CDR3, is EAGVTQSPTHLIKTRGQQATLRCSPISGHTSVYWYQQALGLGLQFLLWYDEGEERNRGNFPPRFSGRQFPNYSSELNVNALELEDSALYLCASSLASQSTDTQYFGPGTRLTVL.